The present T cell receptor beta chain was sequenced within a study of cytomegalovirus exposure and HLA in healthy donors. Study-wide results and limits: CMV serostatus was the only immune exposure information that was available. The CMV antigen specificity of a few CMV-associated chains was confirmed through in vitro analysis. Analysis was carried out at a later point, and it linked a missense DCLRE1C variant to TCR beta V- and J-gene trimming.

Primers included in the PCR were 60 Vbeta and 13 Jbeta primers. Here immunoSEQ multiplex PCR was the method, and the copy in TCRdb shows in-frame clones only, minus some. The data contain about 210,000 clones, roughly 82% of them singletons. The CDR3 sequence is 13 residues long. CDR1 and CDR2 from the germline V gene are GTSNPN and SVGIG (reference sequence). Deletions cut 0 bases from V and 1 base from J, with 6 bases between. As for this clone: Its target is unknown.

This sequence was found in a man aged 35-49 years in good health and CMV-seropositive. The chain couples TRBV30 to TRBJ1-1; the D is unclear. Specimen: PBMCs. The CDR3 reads CAWSVYWNTEAFF. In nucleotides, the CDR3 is TGTGCCTGGAGTGTTTATTGGAACACTGAAGCTTTCTTT.